This TCR beta chain was sequenced in a study of blood T cell repertoires in COVID-19. Study details: Italy, Spain and the United States were the sources of the convalescent and acute COVID-19 samples. Sample material is recorded as cDNA or gDNA derived from T cells, B-cell-depleted T cells, or PBMCs.

Seattle participants joined during active infection and were tracked over time. This clone appeared once. Per the original data handling: Counts of nucleated cells, estimated from reference gene primer amplification, were obtained. This table comes from immunoSEQ multiplex PCR, and its TCRdb copy is limited to in-frame clones, with some not included. V, J and clone size derive from that table, while D and trimming were established from the DNA sequence. The profile shows 450,000 or so clones, about 90% of them singletons. Sequencing was carried out using peripheral blood. This TCR derives from a man younger than 35 with COVID-19, enrolled during active disease.

The DNA of the CDR3 is TGTGCCAGTAGCCCCGGACAGGGGGGAACTGAAGCTTTCTTT. This encodes CASSPGQGGTEAFF. The V and J genes are TRBV19 and TRBJ1-1, with 10 bases fitting TRBD1. The CDR3 is made up of 14 amino acids. V dropped 6 bases and J dropped 5; count of bases not matched to a gene: 6. CDR1 is LNHDA, CDR2 SQIVND, per germline (reference sequence).